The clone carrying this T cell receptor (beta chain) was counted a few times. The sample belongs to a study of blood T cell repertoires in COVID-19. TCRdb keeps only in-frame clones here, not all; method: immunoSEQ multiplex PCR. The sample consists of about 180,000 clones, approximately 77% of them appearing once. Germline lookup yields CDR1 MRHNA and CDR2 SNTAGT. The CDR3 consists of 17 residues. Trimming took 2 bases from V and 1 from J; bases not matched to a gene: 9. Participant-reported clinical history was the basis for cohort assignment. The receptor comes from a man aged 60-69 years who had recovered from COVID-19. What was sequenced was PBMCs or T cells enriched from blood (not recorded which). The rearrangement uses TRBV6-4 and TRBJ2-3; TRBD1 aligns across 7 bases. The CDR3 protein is CASSDNGRGSGTDTQYF. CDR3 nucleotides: TGTGCCAGCAGTGACAATGGCAGGGGGTCTGGCACAGATACGCAGTATTTT.